This record covers a single T cell receptor beta chain. The data were obtained in a study of T cell clusters in autoimmune cytopenias. TRB amplification used approximately 250 ng of peripheral blood genomic DNA. CDR1 and CDR2 from the germline V gene are MNHNS and SASEGT. The CDR3 is 16 amino acids. TRB rearrangements were amplified by touch-down multiplex PCR with mixed TRB-A/B primers. TCRdb processed the multiplex PCR reads again and assigns one entry to each CDR3 protein, with no DNA. This table holds 3,500 to 4,500 distinct CDR3 sequences. The same sample was also studied in work on T cell repertoires in aging, cancer and after chemotherapy.

The TCR originated in a human donor in good health. V is TRBV6-1 and J is TRBJ1-3. The sequencing sample was made of peripheral blood. The CDR3 protein is CASGKKLDSSGNTIYF.